This is a list of T cell receptor beta chains from one sample in a study of T-cell reconstitution after alpha-beta-depleted transplantation in children. One entry per CDR3 protein, called by TCRdb with MiXCR from the PCR reads. The data show approximately 400,000 distinct CDR3 sequences, around 15% seen once. The specimen was PBMCs, mostly from graft donor cells, collected 360 days after TCRalphabeta/CD19-depleted stem cell transplant. The origin of the receptors is a boy younger than two who had a stem cell transplant for Wiskott-Aldrich syndrome, so the T cells may come from the graft donor. Each CDR3 is given with its conserved first and last residue. The order of the fields is J gene, D gene, clone size, V gene, CDR3 length, CDR3 protein, CDR3 DNA. A D gene is named only where the DNA matches it firmly. Clone size, where shown, is once, few, many, or a class for clones that have expanded.

TRBJ1-2 TRBD1 . TRBV10-3 13 CAGRDRTNYGYTF TGTGCCGGCCGGGACAGAACTAACTATGGCTACACCTTC
TRBJ2-5 . . TRBV5-1 13 CASRGVSQETQYF TGCGCCAGCAGGGGGGTGTCCCAAGAGACCCAGTACTTC
TRBJ2-7 . . TRBV7-9 15 CASSLTYKDTYEQYF TGTGCCAGCAGCTTGACCTACAAGGACACCTACGAGCAGTACTTC
TRBJ2-1 TRBD2 . TRBV18 17 CASSPDGLAGINNEQFF TGTGCCAGCTCACCGGACGGACTAGCGGGCATCAACAATGAGCAGTTCTTC
TRBJ2-6 . few TRBV29-1 16 CSVGVLRPSGANVLTF TGCAGCGTTGGGGTGCTCCGACCTTCTGGGGCCAACGTCCTGACTTTC
TRBJ2-5 . . TRBV2 15 CASSKDSSSQETQYF TGTGCCAGCAGCAAGGACTCCTCTTCCCAAGAGACCCAGTACTTC
TRBJ2-1 . few TRBV7-2 13 CASSLDLYGGQFF TGTGCCAGCAGTCTCGACCTTTACGGAGGGCAGTTCTTC
TRBJ1-4 . . TRBV7-2 14 CASSQNRAGEKLFF TGTGCCAGCAGCCAAAACAGGGCTGGCGAAAAACTGTTTTTT
TRBJ2-7 TRBD1 . TRBV10-2 14 CASSPGQGMIEQYF TGCGCCAGCAGCCCGGGACAGGGTATGATCGAGCAGTACTTC
TRBJ2-7 . few TRBV12-3/TRBV12-4 14 CASSLQGLVYEQYF TGTGCCAGCAGTTTACAGGGTTTGGTCTACGAGCAGTACTTC
TRBJ2-1 TRBD2 few TRBV15 18 CATSGETSASRSYNEQFF TGTGCCACCAGCGGCGAGACTAGCGCCTCTCGATCCTACAATGAGCAGTTCTTC
TRBJ2-2 . . TRBV3-1 12 CASSQNAGELFF TGTGCCAGCAGCCAAAATGCCGGGGAGCTGTTTTTT
TRBJ2-1 . few TRBV6-1 14 CASSPYFVNNEQFF TGTGCCAGCAGTCCATACTTTGTGAACAATGAGCAGTTCTTC
TRBJ1-1 TRBD1 . TRBV4-3 17 CASSRRTGTYLNTEAFF TGCGCCAGCAGCCGAAGGACAGGGACTTATTTGAACACTGAAGCTTTCTTT
TRBJ2-3 TRBD1 few TRBV6-5 16 CASSYTGQGVTDTQYF TGTGCCAGCAGTTACACCGGACAGGGGGTCACAGATACGCAGTATTTT
TRBJ2-3 . . TRBV14 15 CASSHGRSSTDTQYF TGTGCCAGCAGCCATGGACGGTCTAGCACAGATACGCAGTATTTT
TRBJ2-1 TRBD2 few TRBV29-1 18 CSVENWRNPGLELHEQFF TGCAGCGTTGAAAACTGGAGGAATCCGGGACTAGAACTTCATGAGCAGTTCTTC
TRBJ2-2 TRBD2 . TRBV5-1 19 CASSLPGLAGETNTGELFF TGCGCCAGCAGCTTGCCGGGACTAGCGGGAGAAACGAACACCGGGGAGCTGTTTTTT
TRBJ1-1 . few TRBV18 12 CASSGEDTEAFF TGTGCCAGCTCAGGTGAGGACACTGAAGCTTTCTTT
TRBJ2-6 . . TRBV4-2 17 CASSQGRGISGANVLTF TGTGCCAGCAGCCAAGGGCGGGGTATCTCTGGGGCCAACGTCCTGACTTTC
TRBJ2-2 . few TRBV3-1 15 CASSARLGNTGELFF TGTGCCAGCAGCGCAAGGCTTGGGAACACCGGGGAGCTGTTTTTT
TRBJ2-7 . few TRBV20-1 11 CSASNLYEQYF TGCAGTGCTAGTAACTTATACGAGCAGTACTTC
TRBJ2-7 TRBD2 few TRBV6-2/TRBV6-3 15 CASSLSGTFFYEQYF TGTGCCAGCAGCCTTAGCGGGACATTTTTCTACGAGCAGTACTTC
TRBJ2-3 . few TRBV20-1 13 CSARWDFTDTQYF TGCAGTGCTAGGTGGGACTTCACAGATACGCAGTATTTT
TRBJ2-7 TRBD1 . TRBV2 14 CASKELRQGREQYF TGTGCCAGCAAGGAACTAAGACAGGGAAGAGAGCAGTACTTC
TRBJ2-3 TRBD2 once TRBV6-5 15 CASSYLTSGTDTQYF TGTGCCAGCAGTTATCTGACTAGCGGGACGGATACGCAGTATTTT
TRBJ2-7 TRBD2 . TRBV12-3/TRBV12-4 16 CASSSPLAGGPNEQYF TGTGCCAGCAGTTCGCCTCTAGCGGGAGGGCCTAACGAGCAGTACTTC
TRBJ2-5 . . TRBV20-1 17 CSALKPDRLRNQETQYF TGCAGTGCTCTGAAACCCGACAGGTTGAGGAACCAAGAGACCCAGTACTTC
TRBJ2-1 . few TRBV20-1 11 CSATGSNEQFF TGCAGTGCTACTGGGTCCAATGAGCAGTTCTTC
TRBJ1-6 . . TRBV4-1 16 CASSFLYGVAASPLHF TGCGCCAGCAGCTTCCTTTATGGGGTGGCTGCCTCACCCCTCCACTTT
TRBJ1-5 . . TRBV12-3/TRBV12-4 15 CASTPQQGWDQPQHF TGTGCCAGCACCCCGCAGCAGGGGTGGGATCAGCCCCAGCATTTT
TRBJ1-5 . . TRBV12-3/TRBV12-4 13 CASSSGANQPQHF TGTGCCAGCAGTTCGGGGGCTAATCAGCCCCAGCATTTT
TRBJ2-6 . few TRBV4-1 17 CASSQPPQSGWTNVLTF TGCGCCAGCAGCCAACCGCCTCAATCGGGGTGGACCAACGTCCTGACTTTC
TRBJ2-2 . . TRBV20-1 13 CRAERRGTGELFF TGCAGGGCCGAGCGGCGAGGAACCGGGGAGCTGTTTTTT
TRBJ2-2 TRBD1 few TRBV5-1 14 CASSHRGNTGELFF TGCGCCAGCAGCCACAGGGGGAACACCGGGGAGCTGTTTTTT
TRBJ2-5 . many TRBV6-2/TRBV6-3 12 CASSYSRETQYF TGCGCCAGCAGCTACTCCAGGGAGACCCAGTACTTC
TRBJ2-3 TRBD2 . TRBV5-4 15 CASSLQAGGGDTQYF TGTGCCAGCAGCTTGCAAGCGGGAGGCGGAGATACGCAGTATTTT
TRBJ2-7 . . TRBV29-1 12 CSASGAPYEQYF TGCAGCGCCTCAGGGGCCCCCTACGAGCAGTACTTC
TRBJ2-3 . few TRBV5-1 13 CASSWTIRDTQYF TGCGCCAGCAGCTGGACTATCAGGGATACGCAGTATTTT
TRBJ2-5 . few TRBV5-1 15 CASSLELGHLGTQYF TGCGCCAGCAGCTTAGAACTAGGCCATTTGGGGACCCAGTACTTC
TRBJ2-4 TRBD2 few TRBV11-2 18 CASSFWGTSGHPGDIQYF TGTGCCAGCAGCTTTTGGGGGACTAGCGGCCATCCCGGAGACATTCAGTACTTC
TRBJ1-6 . few TRBV12-3/TRBV12-4 16 CASSLAPGRYNSPLHF TGTGCCAGCAGTTTAGCCCCAGGGCGTTATAATTCACCCCTCCACTTT
TRBJ2-1 . few TRBV11-2 15 CASSLARPGPQTQFF TGTGCCAGCAGCTTAGCCCGGCCGGGACCACAAACTCAGTTCTTC
TRBJ1-1 . . TRBV3-1 14 CASSQAAGRTEAFF TGTGCCAGCAGCCAAGCGGCAGGGCGGACTGAAGCTTTCTTT
TRBJ1-1 . few TRBV28 17 CASSAPGQKRVNTEAFF TGTGCCAGCAGTGCCCCCGGACAGAAAAGAGTGAACACTGAAGCTTTCTTT
TRBJ2-3 . few TRBV19 13 CASSISGVGTQYF TGTGCCAGTAGTATTTCGGGAGTGGGTACGCAGTATTTT
TRBJ2-3 TRBD1 . TRBV29-1 11 CSVDRASAQYF TGCAGCGTGGACAGGGCCTCCGCCCAGTATTTT
TRBJ2-7 TRBD2 . TRBV29-1 14 CSVCAGGPAYEQYF TGCAGCGTTTGCGCGGGAGGGCCGGCCTACGAGCAGTACTTC
TRBJ2-6 . . TRBV6-1 14 CASIGSSGANVLTF TGTGCCAGCATAGGGAGCTCTGGGGCCAACGTCCTGACTTTC
TRBJ2-4 . many TRBV5-1 14 CASSRGASENIQYF TGCGCCAGCAGCCGGGGGGCTAGTGAGAACATTCAGTACTTC
TRBJ2-1 TRBD2 . TRBV4-3 16 CASSQRFSGRTNEQFF TGCGCCAGCAGCCAACGGTTCTCCGGGAGGACGAATGAGCAGTTCTTC
TRBJ2-1 TRBD2 . TRBV3-1 19 CASSQVRAGGPSSYNEQFF TGTGCCAGCAGCCAAGTTCGAGCGGGGGGGCCAAGCTCCTACAATGAGCAGTTCTTC
TRBJ2-7 TRBD1 . TRBV11-2 15 CASSWGTGGPYEQYF TGTGCCAGCAGCTGGGGGACAGGGGGTCCCTACGAGCAGTACTTC